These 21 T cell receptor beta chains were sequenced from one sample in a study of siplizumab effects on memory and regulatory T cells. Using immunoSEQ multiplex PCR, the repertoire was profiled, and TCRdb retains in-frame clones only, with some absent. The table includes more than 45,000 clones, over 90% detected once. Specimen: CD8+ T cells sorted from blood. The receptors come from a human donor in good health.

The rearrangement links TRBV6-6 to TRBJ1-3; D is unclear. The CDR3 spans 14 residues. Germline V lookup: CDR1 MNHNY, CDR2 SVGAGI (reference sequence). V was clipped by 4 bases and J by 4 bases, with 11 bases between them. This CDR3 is CASSSEVIGNTIYF. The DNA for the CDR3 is TGTGCCAGCAGTTCAGAAGTCATCGGAAACACCATATATTTT.

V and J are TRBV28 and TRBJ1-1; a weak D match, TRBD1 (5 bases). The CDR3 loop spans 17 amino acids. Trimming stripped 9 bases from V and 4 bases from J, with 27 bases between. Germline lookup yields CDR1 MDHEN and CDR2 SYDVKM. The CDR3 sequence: CASWGREEMRGITEAFF. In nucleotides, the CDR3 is TGTGCCAGTTGGGGGAGGGAAGAGATGCGGGGAATCACTGAAGCTTTCTTT.

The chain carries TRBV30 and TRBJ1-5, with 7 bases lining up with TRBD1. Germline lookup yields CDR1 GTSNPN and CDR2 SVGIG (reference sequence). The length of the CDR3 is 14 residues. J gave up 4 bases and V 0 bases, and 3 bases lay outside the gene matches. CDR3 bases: TGTGCCTGGAGTGTCCAGGGGGTGAATCAGCCCCAGCATTTT. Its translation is CAWSVQGVNQPQHF. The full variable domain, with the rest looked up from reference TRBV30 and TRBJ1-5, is SQTIHQWPATLVQPVGSPLSLECTVEGTSNPNLYWYRQAAGRGLQLLFYSVGIGQISSEVPQNLSASRPQDRQFILSSKKLLLSDSGFYLCAWSVQGVNQPQHFGDGTRLSIL.

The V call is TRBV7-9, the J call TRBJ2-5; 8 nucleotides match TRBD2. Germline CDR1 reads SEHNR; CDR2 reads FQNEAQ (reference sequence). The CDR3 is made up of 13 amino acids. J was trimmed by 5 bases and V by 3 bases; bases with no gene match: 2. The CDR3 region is CASSLGLGETQYF. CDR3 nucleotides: TGTGCCAGCAGCTTGGGACTAGGCGAGACCCAGTACTTC.

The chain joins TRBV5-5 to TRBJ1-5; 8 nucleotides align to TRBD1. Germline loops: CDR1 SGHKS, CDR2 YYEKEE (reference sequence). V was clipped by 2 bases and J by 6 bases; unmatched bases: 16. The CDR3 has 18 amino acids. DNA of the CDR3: TGTGCCAGCAGCTTAGACAGGGGACAGGTCGGGTTCGTTCAGCCCCAGCATTTT. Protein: CASSLDRGQVGFVQPQHF.

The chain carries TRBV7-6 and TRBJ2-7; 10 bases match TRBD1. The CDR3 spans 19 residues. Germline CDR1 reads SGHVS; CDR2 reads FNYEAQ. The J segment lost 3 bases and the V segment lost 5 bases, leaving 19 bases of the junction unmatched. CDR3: CASSTHGQGVYGIFYEQYF. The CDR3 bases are TGTGCCAGCAGCACACACGGACAGGGGGTTTACGGGATTTTCTACGAGCAGTACTTC.

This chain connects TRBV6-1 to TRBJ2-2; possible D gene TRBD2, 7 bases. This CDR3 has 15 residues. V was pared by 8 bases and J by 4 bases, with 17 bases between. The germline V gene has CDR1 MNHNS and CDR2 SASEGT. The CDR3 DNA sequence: TGTGCCAGCGGAGGGGGGGTACGGAGCACCGGGGAGCTGTTTTTT. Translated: CASGGGVRSTGELFF.

The CDR3 DNA sequence: TGTGCCAGTGAGGGACAGGCAAGGGAGACCCAGTACTTC. Its translation: CASEGQARETQYF. This chain uses TRBV25-1 with TRBJ2-5; 8 bases match TRBD1. Germline CDR1 and CDR2: MGHDK and SYGVNS. With V trimmed by 9 bases and J by 5 bases, 8 bases remained unmatched. This CDR3 region has 13 residues.

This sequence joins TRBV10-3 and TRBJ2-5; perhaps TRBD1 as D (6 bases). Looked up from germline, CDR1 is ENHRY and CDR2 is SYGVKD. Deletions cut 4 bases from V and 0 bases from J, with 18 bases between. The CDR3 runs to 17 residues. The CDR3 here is CAISVDSEDRYQETQYF. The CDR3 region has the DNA TGTGCCATCAGTGTCGACTCCGAAGACAGGTACCAAGAGACCCAGTACTTC.

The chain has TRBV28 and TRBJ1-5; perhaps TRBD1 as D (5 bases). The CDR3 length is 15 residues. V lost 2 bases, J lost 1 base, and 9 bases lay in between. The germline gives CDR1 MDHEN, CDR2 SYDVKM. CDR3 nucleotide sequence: TGTGCCAGCAGTTTAGGCAGGGTGAGCAATCAGCCCCAGCATTTT. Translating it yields CASSLGRVSNQPQHF.

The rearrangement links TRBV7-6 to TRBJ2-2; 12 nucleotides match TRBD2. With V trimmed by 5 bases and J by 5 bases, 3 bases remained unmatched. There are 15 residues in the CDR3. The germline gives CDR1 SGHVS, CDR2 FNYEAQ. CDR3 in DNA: TGTGCCAGCAGCCCCGGGACTAGCGGGACCGGGGAGCTGTTTTTT. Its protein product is CASSPGTSGTGELFF. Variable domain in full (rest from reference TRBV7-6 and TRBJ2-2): GAGVSQSPRYKVTKRGQDVALRCDPISGHVSLYWYRQALGQGPEFLTYFNYEAQQDKSGLPNDRFSAERPEGSISTLTIQRTEQRDSAMYRCASSPGTSGTGELFFGEGSRLTVL.

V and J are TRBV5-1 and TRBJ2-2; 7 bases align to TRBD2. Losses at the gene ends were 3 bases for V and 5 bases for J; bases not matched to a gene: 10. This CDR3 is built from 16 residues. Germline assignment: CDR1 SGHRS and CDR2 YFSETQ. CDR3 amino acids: CASSSETYGGTGELFF. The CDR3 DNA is TGCGCCAGCAGCTCCGAAACATACGGGGGGACCGGGGAGCTGTTTTTT.

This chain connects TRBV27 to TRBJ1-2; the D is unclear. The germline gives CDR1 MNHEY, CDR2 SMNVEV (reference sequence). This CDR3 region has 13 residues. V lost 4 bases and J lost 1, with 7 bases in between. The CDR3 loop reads CASSYGGNYGYTF. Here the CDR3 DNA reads TGTGCCAGCAGTTATGGAGGTAACTATGGCTACACCTTC.

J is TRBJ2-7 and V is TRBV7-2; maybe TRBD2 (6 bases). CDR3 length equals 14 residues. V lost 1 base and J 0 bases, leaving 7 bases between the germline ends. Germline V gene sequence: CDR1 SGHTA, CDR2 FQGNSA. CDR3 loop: CASSLEDYSYEQYF. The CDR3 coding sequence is TGTGCCAGCAGCTTAGAGGACTACTCCTACGAGCAGTACTTC.

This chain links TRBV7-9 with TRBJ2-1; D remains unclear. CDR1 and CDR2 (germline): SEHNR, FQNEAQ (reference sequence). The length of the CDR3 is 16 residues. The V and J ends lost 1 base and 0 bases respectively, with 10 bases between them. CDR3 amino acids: CASSLVPRTSYNEQFF. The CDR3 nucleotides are TGTGCCAGCAGCTTAGTTCCTAGAACCTCCTACAATGAGCAGTTCTTC.

The CDR3 loop reads CASSPRTGGYEQYF. CDR3 sequence (DNA): TGTGCCAGCAGCCCAAGGACAGGGGGCTACGAGCAGTACTTC. The rearrangement links TRBV14 to TRBJ2-7; 10 nucleotides align to TRBD1. Germline lookup yields CDR1 SGHDN and CDR2 FVKESK. V was pared by 4 bases and J by 3 bases, with 3 bases of the junction left unmatched. The CDR3 loop spans 14 amino acids. Full variable domain (missing parts from reference TRBV14 and TRBJ2-7): EAGVTQFPSHSVIEKGQTVTLRCDPISGHDNLYWYRRVMGKEIKFLLHFVKESKQDESGMPNNRFLAERTGGTYSTLKVQPAELEDSGVYFCASSPRTGGYEQYFGPGTRLTVT.

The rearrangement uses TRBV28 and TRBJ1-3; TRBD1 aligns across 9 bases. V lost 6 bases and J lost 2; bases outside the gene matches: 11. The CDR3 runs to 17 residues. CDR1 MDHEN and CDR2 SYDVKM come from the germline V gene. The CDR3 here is CASSSLTGDRAGNTIYF. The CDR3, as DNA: TGTGCCAGCAGCTCACTTACGGGGGACAGGGCTGGAAACACCATATATTTT.

The CDR3 DNA sequence: TGTGCCAGCAGCTTACAGGGAGACACTGCCTACAATGAGCAGTTCTTC. Translating it yields CASSLQGDTAYNEQFF. This chain uses TRBV11-1 with TRBJ2-1; possibly TRBD1 or TRBD2 for D (5 bases each). CDR1 SGHAT and CDR2 FQDESV come from the germline V gene (reference sequence). The CDR3 runs to 16 residues. V shed 2 bases and J shed 2 bases, with 13 bases lying between them.

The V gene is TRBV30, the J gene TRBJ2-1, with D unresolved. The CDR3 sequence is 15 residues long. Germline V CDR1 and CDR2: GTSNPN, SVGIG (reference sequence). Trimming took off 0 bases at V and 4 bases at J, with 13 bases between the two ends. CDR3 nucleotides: TGTGCCTGGAGTGTTGACTCAGCCCATTACAATGAGCAGTTCTTC. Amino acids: CAWSVDSAHYNEQFF. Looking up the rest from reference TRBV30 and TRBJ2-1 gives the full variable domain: SQTIHQWPATLVQPVGSPLSLECTVEGTSNPNLYWYRQAAGRGLQLLFYSVGIGQISSEVPQNLSASRPQDRQFILSSKKLLLSDSGFYLCAWSVDSAHYNEQFFGPGTRLTVL.

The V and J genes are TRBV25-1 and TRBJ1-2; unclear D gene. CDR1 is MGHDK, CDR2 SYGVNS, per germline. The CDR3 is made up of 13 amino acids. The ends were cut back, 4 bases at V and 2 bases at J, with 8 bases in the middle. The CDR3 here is CASSAGINYGYTF. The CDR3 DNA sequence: TGTGCCAGCAGTGCCGGGATAAACTATGGCTACACCTTC.

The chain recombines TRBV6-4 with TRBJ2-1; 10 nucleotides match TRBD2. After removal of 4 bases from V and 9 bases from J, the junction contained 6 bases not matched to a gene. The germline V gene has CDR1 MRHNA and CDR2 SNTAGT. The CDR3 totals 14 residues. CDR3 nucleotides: TGTGCCAGCAGTGGGCTAGCGGGAGAGGGTGAGCAGTTCTTC. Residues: CASSGLAGEGEQFF.